The present T cell receptor beta chain was sequenced within a study of Ad26.COV2.S vaccination and SARS-CoV-2 variants. The length of the CDR3 is 14 residues. Trimming shortened V by 5 bases and J by 8 bases, and 15 bases separated the two germline ends. CDR1 and CDR2 from the germline V gene are SGHVS and FQNEAQ. Treatment reported: some 20 received Ad26.COV2.S at low or high dose, single or two shots; 5 received placebo; per-sample allocation not given. Collection of samples fell on day 63 after the first vaccine or placebo injection. The donor was a Boston adult aged 18-55 years. Study outcomes and limitations: Substantial response breadth was reportedly seen for spike-specific CD8+ and CD4+ T cells after vaccination. Possibly, TCR breadth and depth analyses underestimated total T cell responses. Across vaccine and placebo recipients, the breadth of non-spike TCRs was similar.

Comments on this clone: Its antigen is not known.

TCRdb's table, derived via immunoSEQ multiplex PCR, lists solely in-frame clones and lacks some. The sample includes approximately 240,000 clones, around nine tenths of them seen just once. The chain carries TRBV7-8 and TRBJ1-4; weak D call: TRBD1 (6 bases). The material was peripheral blood, obtained in a trial of Ad26.COV2.S vaccine versus placebo. The TCR originated in a person between 18 and 60 years old who received the Ad26.COV2.S COVID-19 vaccine or a placebo. The CDR3: CASSNSRGGEKLFF. CDR3 in DNA: TGTGCCAGCAGCAACAGCAGAGGGGGGGAAAAACTGTTTTTT.